Detailed here is one T cell receptor beta chain. The sample is drawn from a study of blood T cell repertoires in COVID-19. This table comes from immunoSEQ multiplex PCR, and its TCRdb copy is limited to in-frame clones, with some not included. This sample carries 250,000 to 300,000 clones, roughly 80% of them seen once, and the ten largest clones take over 4%. The CDR3 runs to 14 residues. V lost 6 bases, J lost 6 bases, and 15 bases lay in between. CDR1 is MNHEY and CDR2 is SVGEGT in the germline V gene. V usage is TRBV6-2 or TRBV6-3 and J usage is TRBJ1-5; weak D call: TRBD1 (5 bases). Sequenced: PBMCs or T cells enriched from blood (not recorded which). The clonotype was recovered from a man younger than 40 with acute COVID-19. The CDR3 region is CASSDGDRFQPQHF. The CDR3 nucleotides read TGTGCCAGCAGCGACGGAGACAGATTTCAGCCCCAGCATTTT.